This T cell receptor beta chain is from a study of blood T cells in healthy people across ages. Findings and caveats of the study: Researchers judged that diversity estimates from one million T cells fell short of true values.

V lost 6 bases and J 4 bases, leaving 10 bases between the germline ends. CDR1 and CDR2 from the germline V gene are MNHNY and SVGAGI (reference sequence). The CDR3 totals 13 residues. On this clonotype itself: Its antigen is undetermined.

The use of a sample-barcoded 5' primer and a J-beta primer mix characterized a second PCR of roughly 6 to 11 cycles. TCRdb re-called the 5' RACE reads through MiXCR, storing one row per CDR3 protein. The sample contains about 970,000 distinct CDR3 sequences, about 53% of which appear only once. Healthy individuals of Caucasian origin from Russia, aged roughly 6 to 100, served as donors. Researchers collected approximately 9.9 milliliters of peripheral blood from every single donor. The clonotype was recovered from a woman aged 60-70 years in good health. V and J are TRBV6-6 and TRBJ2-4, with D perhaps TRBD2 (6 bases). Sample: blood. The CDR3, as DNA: TGTGCCAGCAGGGCGGGGCAGAAAAACATTCAGTACTTC. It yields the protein CASRAGQKNIQYF.